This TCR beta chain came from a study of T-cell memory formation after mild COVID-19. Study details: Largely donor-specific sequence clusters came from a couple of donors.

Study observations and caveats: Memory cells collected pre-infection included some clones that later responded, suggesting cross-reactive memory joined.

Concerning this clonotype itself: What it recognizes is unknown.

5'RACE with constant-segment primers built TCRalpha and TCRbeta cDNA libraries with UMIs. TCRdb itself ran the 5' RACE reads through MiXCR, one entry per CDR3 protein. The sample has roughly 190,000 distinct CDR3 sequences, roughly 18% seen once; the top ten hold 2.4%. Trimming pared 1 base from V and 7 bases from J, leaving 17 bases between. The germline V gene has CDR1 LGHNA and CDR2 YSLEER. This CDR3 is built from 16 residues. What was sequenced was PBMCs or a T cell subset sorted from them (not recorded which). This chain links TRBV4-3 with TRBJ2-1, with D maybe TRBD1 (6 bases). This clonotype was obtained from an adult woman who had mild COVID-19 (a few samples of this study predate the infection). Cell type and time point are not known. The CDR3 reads CASSQAPMGALNEQFF. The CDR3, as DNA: TGCGCCAGCAGCCAAGCCCCGATGGGGGCCCTGAATGAGCAGTTCTTC.